A single T cell receptor (beta chain) is shown here with its context. Its matching antigen is unknown. This CDR3 spans 15 amino acids. The trim removed 5 bases at V and 3 bases at J, leaving 5 bases unmatched. The germline gives CDR1 MDHEN, CDR2 SYDVKM. Clones were read by immunoSEQ multiplex PCR, and TCRdb kept only the in-frame ones, dropping some. The sample yields more than 100,000 clones, 85% to 95% seen once. This sample was taken from a study of T cell responses to AZD1222 COVID-19 vaccine. Study-wide results and caveats: Baseline serostatus was positive in only a handful of AZD1222 recipients. Clonal diversity may have been underestimated in mostly white British donors. Spike as a whole was targeted by vaccine-associated CD4 TCRs, dominant at 160-218 and 743-854.

This sample comprised peripheral blood, obtained on day 0 of AZD1222 vaccination. This chain links TRBV28 with TRBJ1-4; 8 bases agree with TRBD1. The receptor was isolated from an adult in good health. The CDR3 sequence is CASSPQGEANEKLFF. The CDR3 DNA reads TGTGCCAGCAGTCCACAGGGGGAGGCTAATGAAAAACTGTTTTTT.